Shown below are 11 T cell receptor beta chains from a single sample sequenced in a study of tumor-infiltrating lymphocytes in primary liver carcinoma. The authors made TCR beta cDNA from 500 ng total RNA with a constant-region primer. Construction of TCR beta libraries relied on three successive nested multiplex PCR rounds employing slightly modified ARM-PCR. The first two PCR rounds, nine to ten cycles each, used TRBV1-TRBV30 forward primers and a C-beta reverse primer. TCRdb analysed the multiplex PCR reads with MiXCR anew, one entry per CDR3 protein. The table lists more than 45,000 distinct CDR3 sequences, around three quarters of them singletons. Co-extraction yielded RNA and DNA from around 20-30 mg of unsorted bulk tissue. Sequencing was carried out using liver tumor tissue from sampling region 3. Subset of the sample: tumor region T3, left-lateral pole. Every receptor here comes from a man aged 35-49 years with primary liver carcinoma and hepatitis B virus infection.

This chain joins TRBV6-1 and TRBJ1-2, with a possible D match to TRBD1 (5 bases). Germline V gene lookup returns CDR1 MNHNS and CDR2 SASEGT. The CDR3 covers 16 residues. Between the trimmed V and J ends, which lost 2 bases and 6 bases, there was a span of 19 bases. For the CDR3, the DNA is TGTGCCAGCAGTGAAAGGGTGAATACGGGGGATCATGGCTACACCTTC. This translates into CASSERVNTGDHGYTF.

About this clonotype: The junction departs from germline at one end; a sequencing error may be responsible. The CDR3 DNA follows: TGTGCCACCAGCTTAGGCCAAGGTCCGTTCTTC. Its protein product is CATSLGQGPFF. The chain employs TRBV13 and TRBJ2-1; D unclear. CDR3 length equals 11 residues. Germline CDR1 and CDR2: PRHDT and FYEKMQ (reference sequence). Drawing the rest from reference TRBV13 and TRBJ2-1, the complete variable domain is AAGVIQSPRHLIKEKRETATLKCYPIPRHDTVYWYQQGPGQDPQFLISFYEKMQSDKGSIPDRFSAQQFSDYHSELNMSSLELGDSALYFCATSLGQGPFFGPGTRLTVL.

This clonotype was recorded a few times. A clone one base away is much larger, so this may be a read error. The chain is built from TRBV28 and TRBJ1-5; 8 bases align to TRBD1. Germline assignment: CDR1 MDHEN and CDR2 SYDVKM. The CDR3 is 15 amino acids. V dropped 7 bases and J dropped 3; count of bases not matched to a gene: 8. The CDR3 DNA sequence: TGTGCCAGCAATCCTCCAGGGGGCTTCAATCAGCCCCAGCATTTT. It yields the protein CASNPPGGFNQPQHF. Full variable domain (rest looked up from reference TRBV28 and TRBJ1-5): DVKVTQSSRYLVKRTGEKVFLECVQDMDHENMFWYRQDPGLGLRLIYFSYDVKMKEKGDIPEGYSVSREKKERFSLILESASTNQTSMYLCASNPPGGFNQPQHFGDGTRLSIL.

This clonotype was observed a few times. The junction and the germline gene differ at one end; a read error may be behind it. The CDR3 nucleotides are TGCAGCGTCACTATAGGTACAAATACGCAGTATTTC. It encodes CSVTIGTNTQYF. V gene TRBV29-1 combines with J gene TRBJ2-3, with D hard to call. Germline lookup yields CDR1 SQVTM and CDR2 ANQGSEA. This CDR3 has 12 amino acids.

Points on this clonotype: A read error may be the cause here, since a much bigger clone is one base away. The chain links TRBV2 to TRBJ2-7; TRBD2 matches at 11 bases. Germline V gene data show CDR1 as SNHLY and CDR2 as FYNNEI. This CDR3 has 15 amino acids. CDR3 sequence (DNA): TGTACCAGCAGTTCAACTAGCGGGAGCTCCTACGAGCAGTACTTC. Its translation is CTSSSTSGSSYEQYF.

This chain links TRBV4-1 with TRBJ2-3; D remains unclear. From germline, CDR1 is MGHRA and CDR2 YSYEKL. The CDR3 contains 14 residues. Trimming took off 11 bases at V and 5 bases at J, with 20 bases between the two ends. The CDR3 here is CACNPLPGIDTQYF. The CDR3 bases are TGCGCCTGCAATCCCCTTCCGGGCATAGATACGCAGTATTTT.

In its sample, this clonotype was seen a few times. Without the conserved terminal phenylalanine or tryptophan, this CDR3 likely stems from a read error. Because the CDR3's place on the DNA is in doubt, the DNA is left out and the CDR3 is given as listed by TCRdb. The CDR3 is CSASLEAKNIHYL. This chain connects TRBV29-1 to TRBJ2-4. Including both end residues, the CDR3 is 13 amino acids long. Germline-derived CDR1 and CDR2 are SQVTM and ANQGSEA.

Turning to this clonotype: An end of the junction does not agree with germline; a read error may underlie this. The chain links TRBV12-3 or TRBV12-4 to TRBJ2-2, with D uncertain. The length of the CDR3 is 14 residues. CDR3 sequence (DNA): TGTACCAGCAGTTCCCGACACCCTACCGGGGAGCTGTTTTTT. It specifies CTSSSRHPTGELFF.

The chain uses TRBV7-3 and TRBJ2-2; D may be TRBD2 (5 bases). Germline assignment: CDR1 SGHTA and CDR2 FQGTGA. CDR3 length equals 15 residues. The ends were cut back, 6 bases at V and 4 bases at J, with 15 bases in the middle. Here the CDR3 reads CASRPEGGSTGELFF. The CDR3 bases are TGTGCCAGCAGACCCGAGGGTGGGTCCACCGGGGAGCTGTTTTTT.

This clonotype appeared once. The junction and the germline gene differ at one end; a read error may be behind it. J is TRBJ2-5 and V is TRBV5-5, with a weak D call TRBD1 (5 bases). The CDR3 loop spans 14 amino acids. Looked up from germline, CDR1 is SGHKS and CDR2 is YYEKEE (reference sequence). CDR3 in DNA: TGTGCCATCAGCCCCCGACAGTTTCAAGAGACCCAGTACTTC. Residues: CAISPRQFQETQYF.

The chain is built from TRBV20-1 and TRBJ2-5; TRBD2 matches at 8 bases. In germline, CDR1 is DFQATT, CDR2 SNEGSKA (reference sequence). This CDR3 has 14 residues. With V trimmed by 6 bases and J by 5 bases, 11 bases remained unmatched. The DNA for the CDR3 is TGCAGTGCCAAAGGGGCTAGCGGGCATGAGACCCAGTACTTC. Translated: CSAKGASGHETQYF.